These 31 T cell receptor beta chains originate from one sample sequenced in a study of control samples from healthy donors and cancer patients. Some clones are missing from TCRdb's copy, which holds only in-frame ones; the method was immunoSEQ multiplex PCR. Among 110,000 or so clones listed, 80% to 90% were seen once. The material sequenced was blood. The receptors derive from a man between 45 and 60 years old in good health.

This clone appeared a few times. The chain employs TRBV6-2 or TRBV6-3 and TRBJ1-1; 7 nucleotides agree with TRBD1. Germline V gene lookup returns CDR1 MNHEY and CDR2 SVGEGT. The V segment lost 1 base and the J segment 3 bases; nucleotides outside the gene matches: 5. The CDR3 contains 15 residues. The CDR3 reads CASSYFLQGYTEAFF. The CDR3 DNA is TGTGCCAGCAGTTACTTTTTACAGGGGTACACTGAAGCTTTCTTT.

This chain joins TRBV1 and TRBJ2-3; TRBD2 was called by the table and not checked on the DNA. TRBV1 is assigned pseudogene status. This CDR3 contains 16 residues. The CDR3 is CTSSQDPQLSTDTQYF. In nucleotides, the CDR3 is TGCACCAGCAGCCAAGATCCCCAACTGAGCACAGATACGCAGTATTTT.

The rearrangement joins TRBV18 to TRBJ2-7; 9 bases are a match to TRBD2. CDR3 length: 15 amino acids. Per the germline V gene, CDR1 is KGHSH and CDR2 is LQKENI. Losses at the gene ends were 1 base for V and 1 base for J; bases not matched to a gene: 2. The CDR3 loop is CASSPLAGVSYEQYF. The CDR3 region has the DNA TGTGCCAGCTCACCACTAGCGGGGGTATCCTACGAGCAGTACTTC. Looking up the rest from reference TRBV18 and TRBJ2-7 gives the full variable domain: NAGVMQNPRHLVRRRGQEARLRCSPMKGHSHVYWYRQLPEEGLKFMVYLQKENIIDESGMPKERFSAEFPKEGPSILRIQQVVRGDSAAYFCASSPLAGVSYEQYFGPGTRLTVT.

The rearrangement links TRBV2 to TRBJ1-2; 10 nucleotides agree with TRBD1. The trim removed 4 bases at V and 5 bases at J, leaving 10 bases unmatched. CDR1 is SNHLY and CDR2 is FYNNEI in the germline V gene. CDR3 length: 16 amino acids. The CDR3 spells CASSVAGTGEGYGYTF. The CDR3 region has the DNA TGTGCCAGCAGTGTTGCCGGGACAGGGGAAGGGTATGGCTACACCTTC. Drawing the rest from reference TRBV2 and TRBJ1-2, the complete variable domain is EPEVTQTPSHQVTQMGQEVILRCVPISNHLYFYWYRQILGQKVEFLVSFYNNEISEKSEIFDDQFSVERPDGSNFTLKIRSTKLEDSAMYFCASSVAGTGEGYGYTFGSGTRLTVV.

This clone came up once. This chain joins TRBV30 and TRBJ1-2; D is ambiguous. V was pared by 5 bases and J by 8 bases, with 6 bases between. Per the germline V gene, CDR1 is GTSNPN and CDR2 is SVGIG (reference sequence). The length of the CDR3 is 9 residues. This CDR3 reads CAWGYGYTF. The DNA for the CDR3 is TGTGCCTGGGGTTACGGCTACACCTTC. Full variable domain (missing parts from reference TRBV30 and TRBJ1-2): SQTIHQWPATLVQPVGSPLSLECTVEGTSNPNLYWYRQAAGRGLQLLFYSVGIGQISSEVPQNLSASRPQDRQFILSSKKLLLSDSGFYLCAWGYGYTFGSGTRLTVV.

The CDR3 nucleotides are TGTGCCAGCAGCTTAGTGGCTAGCGTCTACAATGAGCAGTTCTTC. Translation gives CASSLVASVYNEQFF. This chain uses TRBV7-6 with TRBJ2-1; D perhaps matches TRBD2 (6 bases). V dropped 1 base and J dropped 3 bases, with 10 bases sitting between them. Germline CDR1 and CDR2: SGHVS and FNYEAQ. The CDR3 sequence is 15 residues long.

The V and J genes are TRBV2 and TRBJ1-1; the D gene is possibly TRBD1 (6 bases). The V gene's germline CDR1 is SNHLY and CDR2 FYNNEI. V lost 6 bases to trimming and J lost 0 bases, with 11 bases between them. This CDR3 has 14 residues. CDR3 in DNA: TGTGCCAGCAGGGACAGTTTTTTGAACACTGAAGCTTTCTTT. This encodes CASRDSFLNTEAFF.

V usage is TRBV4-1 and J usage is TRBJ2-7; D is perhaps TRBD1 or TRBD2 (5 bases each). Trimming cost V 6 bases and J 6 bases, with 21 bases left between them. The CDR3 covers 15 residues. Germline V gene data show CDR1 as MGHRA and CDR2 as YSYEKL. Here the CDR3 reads CASSLTGASSTEQYF. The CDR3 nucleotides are TGCGCCAGCAGTCTCACTGGGGCTAGCTCCACCGAGCAGTACTTC.

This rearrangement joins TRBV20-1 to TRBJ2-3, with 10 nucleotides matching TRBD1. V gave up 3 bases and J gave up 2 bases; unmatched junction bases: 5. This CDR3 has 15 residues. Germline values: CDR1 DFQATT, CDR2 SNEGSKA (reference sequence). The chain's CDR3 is CSASSGQGVTDTQYF. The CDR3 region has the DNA TGCAGTGCTAGTTCCGGACAGGGGGTCACAGATACGCAGTATTTT.

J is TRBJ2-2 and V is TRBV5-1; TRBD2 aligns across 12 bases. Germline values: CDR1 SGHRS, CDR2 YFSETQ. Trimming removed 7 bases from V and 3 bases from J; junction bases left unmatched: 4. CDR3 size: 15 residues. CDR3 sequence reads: CASQTSGGDTGELFF. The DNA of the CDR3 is TGCGCCAGCCAGACTAGCGGGGGAGACACCGGGGAGCTGTTTTTT.

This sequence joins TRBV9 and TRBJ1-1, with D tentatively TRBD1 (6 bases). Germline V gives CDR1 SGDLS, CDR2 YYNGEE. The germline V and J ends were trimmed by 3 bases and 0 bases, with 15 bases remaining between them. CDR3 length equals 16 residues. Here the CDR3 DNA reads TGTGCCAGCAGCGGAGGGGGAGGAGGACTGAACACTGAAGCTTTCTTT. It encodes CASSGGGGGLNTEAFF. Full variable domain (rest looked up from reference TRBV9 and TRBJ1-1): DSGVTQTPKHLITATGQRVTLRCSPRSGDLSVYWYQQSLDQGLQFLIQYYNGEERAKGNILERFSAQQFPDLHSELNLSSLELGDSALYFCASSGGGGGLNTEAFFGQGTRLTVV.

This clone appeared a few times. DNA for the CDR3: TGTGCCAGCTCACCTCGGGGGCAGTCCGGCACTGAAGCTTTCTTT. Amino acid sequence: CASSPRGQSGTEAFF. The chain uses TRBV18 and TRBJ1-1; TRBD1 might be the D (6 bases). CDR3 size: 15 residues. Trimming stripped 3 bases from V and 4 bases from J, with 15 bases between. Germline CDR1 and CDR2: KGHSH and LQKENI.

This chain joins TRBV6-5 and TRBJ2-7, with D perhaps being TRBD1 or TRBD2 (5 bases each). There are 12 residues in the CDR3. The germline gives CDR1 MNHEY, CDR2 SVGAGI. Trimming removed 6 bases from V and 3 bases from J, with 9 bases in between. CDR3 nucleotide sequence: TGTGCCAGCAGGGGACCATACTACGAGCAGTACTTC. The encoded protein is CASRGPYYEQYF.

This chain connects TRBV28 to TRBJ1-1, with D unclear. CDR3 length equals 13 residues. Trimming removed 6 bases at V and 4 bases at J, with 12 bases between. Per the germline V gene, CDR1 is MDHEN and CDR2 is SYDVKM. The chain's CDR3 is CASRGREATEAFF. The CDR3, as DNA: TGTGCCAGCAGGGGAAGGGAGGCCACTGAAGCTTTCTTT.

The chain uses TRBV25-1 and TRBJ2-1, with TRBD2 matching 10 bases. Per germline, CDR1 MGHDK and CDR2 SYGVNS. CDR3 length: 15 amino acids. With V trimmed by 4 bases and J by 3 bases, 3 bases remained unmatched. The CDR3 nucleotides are TGTGCCAGCAGTGCTAGCGGGGGATTCTACAATGAGCAGTTCTTC. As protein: CASSASGGFYNEQFF.

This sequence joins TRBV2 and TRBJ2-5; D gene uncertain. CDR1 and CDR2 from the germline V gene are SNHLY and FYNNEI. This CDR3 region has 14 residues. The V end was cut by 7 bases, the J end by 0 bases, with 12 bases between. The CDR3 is CASMPPMNQETQYF. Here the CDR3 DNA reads TGTGCCAGCATGCCCCCCATGAACCAAGAGACCCAGTACTTC.

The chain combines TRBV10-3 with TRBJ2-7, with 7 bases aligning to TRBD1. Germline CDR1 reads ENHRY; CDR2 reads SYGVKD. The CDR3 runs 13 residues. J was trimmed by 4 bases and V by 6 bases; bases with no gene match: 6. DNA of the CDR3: TGTGCCATCAGCCGGGACAGCGAGTACGAGCAGTACTTC. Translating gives CAISRDSEYEQYF.

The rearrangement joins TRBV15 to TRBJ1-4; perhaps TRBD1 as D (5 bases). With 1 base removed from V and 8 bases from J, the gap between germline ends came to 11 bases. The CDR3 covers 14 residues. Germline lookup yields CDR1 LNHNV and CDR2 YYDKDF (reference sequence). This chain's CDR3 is CATSRGDYLEKLFF. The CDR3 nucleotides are TGTGCCACCAGCAGAGGGGACTACTTAGAAAAACTGTTTTTT.

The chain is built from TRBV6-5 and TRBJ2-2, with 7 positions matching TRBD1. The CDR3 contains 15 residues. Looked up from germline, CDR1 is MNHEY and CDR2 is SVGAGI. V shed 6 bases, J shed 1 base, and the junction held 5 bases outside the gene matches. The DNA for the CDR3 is TGTGCCAGCAGAACAGGGGATTTGAACACCGGGGAGCTGTTTTTT. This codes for CASRTGDLNTGELFF.

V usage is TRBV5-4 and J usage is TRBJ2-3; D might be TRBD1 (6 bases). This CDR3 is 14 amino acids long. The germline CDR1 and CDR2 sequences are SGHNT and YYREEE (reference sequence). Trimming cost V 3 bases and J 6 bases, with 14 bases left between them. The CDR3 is CASSYGQRSDTQYF. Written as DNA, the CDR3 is TGTGCCAGCAGCTATGGACAGCGCTCGGATACGCAGTATTTT.

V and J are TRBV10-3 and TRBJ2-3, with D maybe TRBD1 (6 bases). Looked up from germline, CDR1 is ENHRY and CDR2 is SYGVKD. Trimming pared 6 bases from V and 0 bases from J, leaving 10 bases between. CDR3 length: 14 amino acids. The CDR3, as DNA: TGTGCCATCAGAGGGGACAAAAGCACAGATACGCAGTATTTT. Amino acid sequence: CAIRGDKSTDTQYF.

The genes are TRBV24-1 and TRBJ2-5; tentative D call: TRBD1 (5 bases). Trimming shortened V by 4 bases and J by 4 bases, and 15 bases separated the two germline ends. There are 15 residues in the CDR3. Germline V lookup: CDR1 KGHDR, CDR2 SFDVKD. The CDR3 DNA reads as TGTGCCACCAGTGACCCTAGGGCAGGGCTAGAGACCCAGTACTTC. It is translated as CATSDPRAGLETQYF.

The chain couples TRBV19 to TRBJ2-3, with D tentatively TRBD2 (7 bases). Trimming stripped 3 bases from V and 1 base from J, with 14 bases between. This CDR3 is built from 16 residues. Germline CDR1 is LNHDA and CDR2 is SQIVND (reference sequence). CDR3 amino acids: CASSIAGAMGTDTQYF. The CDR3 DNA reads TGTGCCAGTAGTATTGCGGGGGCGATGGGCACAGATACGCAGTATTTT.

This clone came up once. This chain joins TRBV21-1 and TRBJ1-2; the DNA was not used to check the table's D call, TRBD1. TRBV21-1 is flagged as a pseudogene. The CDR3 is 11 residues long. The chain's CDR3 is CASWTLRGYTF. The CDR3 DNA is TGTGCCAGTTGGACACTTCGTGGCTACACCTTC.

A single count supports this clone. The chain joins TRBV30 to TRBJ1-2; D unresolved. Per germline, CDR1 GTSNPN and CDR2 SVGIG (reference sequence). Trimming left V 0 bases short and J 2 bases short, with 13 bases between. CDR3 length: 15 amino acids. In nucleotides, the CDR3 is TGTGCCTGGAGTGTACTCCCGGGCCCCAACTATGGCTACACCTTC. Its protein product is CAWSVLPGPNYGYTF.

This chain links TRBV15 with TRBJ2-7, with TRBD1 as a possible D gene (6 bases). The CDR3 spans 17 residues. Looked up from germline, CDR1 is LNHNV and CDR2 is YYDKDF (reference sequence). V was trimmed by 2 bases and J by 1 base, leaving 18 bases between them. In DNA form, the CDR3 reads TGTGCCACCAGCAGATCAATTCGGCAGGGGCTGTCCTACGAGCAGTACTTC. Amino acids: CATSRSIRQGLSYEQYF.

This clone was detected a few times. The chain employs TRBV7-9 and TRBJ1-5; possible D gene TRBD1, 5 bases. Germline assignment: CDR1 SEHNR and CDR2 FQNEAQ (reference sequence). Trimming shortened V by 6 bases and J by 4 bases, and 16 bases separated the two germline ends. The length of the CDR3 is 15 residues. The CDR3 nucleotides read TGTGCCAGCAGTACGGGGGGATTCTGGAATCAGCCCCAGCATTTT. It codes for CASSTGGFWNQPQHF.

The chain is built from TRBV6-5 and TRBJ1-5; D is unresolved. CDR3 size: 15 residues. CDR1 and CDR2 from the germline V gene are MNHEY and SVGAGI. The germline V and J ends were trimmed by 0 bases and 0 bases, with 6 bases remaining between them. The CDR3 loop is CASSYSHYSNQPQHF. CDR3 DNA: TGTGCCAGCAGTTACTCACACTATAGCAATCAGCCCCAGCATTTT.

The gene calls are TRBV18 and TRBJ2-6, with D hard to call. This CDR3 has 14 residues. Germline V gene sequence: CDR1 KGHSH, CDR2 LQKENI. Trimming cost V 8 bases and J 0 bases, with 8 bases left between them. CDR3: CASPTGSGANVLTF. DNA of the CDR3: TGTGCCAGCCCGACGGGCTCTGGGGCCAACGTCCTGACTTTC.

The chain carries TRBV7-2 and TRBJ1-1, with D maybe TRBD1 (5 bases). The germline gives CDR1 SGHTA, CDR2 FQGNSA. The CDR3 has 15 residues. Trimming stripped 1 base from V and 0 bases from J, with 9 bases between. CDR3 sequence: CASSLVGHLNTEAFF. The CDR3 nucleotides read TGTGCCAGCAGCTTAGTTGGACACTTGAACACTGAAGCTTTCTTT.

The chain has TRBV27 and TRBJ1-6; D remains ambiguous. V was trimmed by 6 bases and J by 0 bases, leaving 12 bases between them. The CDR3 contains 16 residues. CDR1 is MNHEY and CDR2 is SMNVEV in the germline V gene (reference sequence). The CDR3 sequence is CASSWTGSSYNSPLHF. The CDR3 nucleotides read TGTGCCAGCAGCTGGACGGGTAGCTCCTATAATTCACCCCTCCACTTT.